One sample yielded the 4 T cell receptor beta chains listed below, sequenced in a study of blood T cell repertoires in COVID-19. The repertoire was sequenced with immunoSEQ multiplex PCR; TCRdb's copy has only in-frame clones and lacks some. The sample yields 200,000 to 250,000 clones, roughly 86% seen once. Sequencing used peripheral blood. These TCRs come from a woman aged 60 to 75 with acute or convalescent COVID-19.

This rearrangement joins TRBV6-6 to TRBJ2-1; D is ambiguous. V lost 0 bases and J 7 bases, leaving 16 bases between the germline ends. Germline V gene sequence: CDR1 MNHNY, CDR2 SVGAGI (reference sequence). The length of the CDR3 is 16 residues. The CDR3 DNA follows: TGTGCCAGCAGTTACTCACGAAGTTCTCGGGTTAATGAGCAGTTCTTC. Its translation is CASSYSRSSRVNEQFF.

This chain connects TRBV12-5 to TRBJ1-1, with D possibly matching TRBD1 (5 bases). CDR3 length equals 14 residues. Trimming took 2 bases from V and 4 from J, leaving 11 bases between them. CDR1 is LGHNT, CDR2 FRNRAP, per germline. The CDR3 here is CASGLSEGVTEAFF. CDR3 DNA: TGTGCTAGTGGTTTGTCTGAAGGGGTCACTGAAGCTTTCTTT.

The V and J genes are TRBV28 and TRBJ1-5; 7 bases are shared with TRBD1. The V gene's germline CDR1 is MDHEN and CDR2 SYDVKM. V shed 4 bases, J shed 2 bases, and the junction held 2 bases outside the gene matches. The CDR3 extends over 14 amino acids. The CDR3 DNA is TGTGCCAGCAGTTACGGACAGGGCAATCAGCCCCAGCATTTT. Its translation: CASSYGQGNQPQHF.

The genes are TRBV30 and TRBJ1-6; the match to TRBD1 covers 11 bases. This CDR3 contains 14 residues. Germline CDR1 reads GTSNPN; CDR2 reads SVGIG (reference sequence). After removal of 2 bases from V and 10 bases from J, the junction contained 4 bases not matched to a gene. Written as DNA, the CDR3 is TGTGCCTGGAGTAGGGACAGGGGGAGATCACCCCTCCACTTT. Residues: CAWSRDRGRSPLHF.